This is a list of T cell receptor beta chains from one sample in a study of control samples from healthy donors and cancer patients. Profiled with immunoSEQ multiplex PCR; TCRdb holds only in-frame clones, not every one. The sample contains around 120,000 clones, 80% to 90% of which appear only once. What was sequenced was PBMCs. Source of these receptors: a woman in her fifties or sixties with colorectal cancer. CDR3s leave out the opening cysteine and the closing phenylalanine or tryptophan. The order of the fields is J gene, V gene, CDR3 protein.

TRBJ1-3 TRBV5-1 ASSPRIGFGNTIY
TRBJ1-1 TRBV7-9 ASSDYTNTEAF
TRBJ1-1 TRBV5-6 ASSVQGGNTEAF
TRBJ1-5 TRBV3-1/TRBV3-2 ASSDQLGPQH
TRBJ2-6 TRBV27 ASSLGSGANVLT
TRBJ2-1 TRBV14 ASSQETGRGQF
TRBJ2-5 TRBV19 ASSIRRGQETQY
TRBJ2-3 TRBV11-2 ASSLVGGLDTQY
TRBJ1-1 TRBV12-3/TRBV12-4 ASSLMGNTEAF
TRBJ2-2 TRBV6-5 ASDRQGYTGELF
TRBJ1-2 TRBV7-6 ASSIYPGQAYGYT
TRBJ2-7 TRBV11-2 ASRTSGGYEQY
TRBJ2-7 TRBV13 ASSRAGTGSYEQY
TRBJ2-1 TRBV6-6 ASSYSRVYNEQF
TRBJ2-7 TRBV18 ASSRTVGEQY
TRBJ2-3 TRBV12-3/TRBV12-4 ASSQFSTDTQY
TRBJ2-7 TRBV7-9 ASSLWGAGLLSYEQY
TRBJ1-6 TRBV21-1 ASSKGDRVPYNSPLH
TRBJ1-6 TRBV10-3 AISDRGQGSPLH
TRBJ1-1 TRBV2 ASSELKGNTEAF
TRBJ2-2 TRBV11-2 ASSRRATNTGELF
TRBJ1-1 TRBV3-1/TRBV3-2 ASSQETGGLNTEAF
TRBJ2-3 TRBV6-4 ASSASGGDTQY
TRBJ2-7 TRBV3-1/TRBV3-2 ASSQAGIYEQY
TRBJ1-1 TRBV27 ASSLKDPGEAEAF
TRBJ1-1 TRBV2 ASNTDRLNTEAF
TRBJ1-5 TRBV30 AWGRGGNQPQH
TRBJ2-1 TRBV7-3 ASSLGQGPHNEQF
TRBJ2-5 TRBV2 ASSELISEETQY
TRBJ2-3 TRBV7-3 ASSLRRTSGRALGASPPADTQY
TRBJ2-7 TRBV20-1 SASSGEDYEQY
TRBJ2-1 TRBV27 ASSPGTEQF
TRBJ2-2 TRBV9 ASSVTVDGELF
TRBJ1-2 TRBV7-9 ASSRATGWNYGYT
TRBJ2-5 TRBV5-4 ASSLDNQETQY
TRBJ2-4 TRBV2 ASMENVYYPKNIQY
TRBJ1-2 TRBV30 AWGETASGYT
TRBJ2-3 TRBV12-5 ASGLEPVDRGRTDTQY
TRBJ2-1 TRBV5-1 ASSISGYNEQF
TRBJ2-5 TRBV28 ASTPGQLTQETQY
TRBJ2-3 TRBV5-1 ASSLELLAGDPFTTDTQY
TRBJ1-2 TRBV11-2 ASSFEGGGYT
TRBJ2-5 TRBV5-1 ASRRLAGTQETQY
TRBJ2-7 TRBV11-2 ASSGRGLYEQY
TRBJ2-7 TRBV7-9 ASSLAGLYSYEQY
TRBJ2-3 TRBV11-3 ASSQSTSGRTDTQY
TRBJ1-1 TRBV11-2 ASSLMGRMNTEAF
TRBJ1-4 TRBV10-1 ASSGGEADEKLF
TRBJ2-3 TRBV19 ASSPGRTAQGTQY
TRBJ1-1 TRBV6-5 ASSTRVSEAF
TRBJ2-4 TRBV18 ASSPVGTGAKNIQY
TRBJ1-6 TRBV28 ASTLGGLDNSPLH